The 12 T cell receptor beta chains reported below all come from one sample, sequenced in a study of Ad26.COV2.S vaccination and SARS-CoV-2 variants. Generated by immunoSEQ multiplex PCR, the TCRdb table keeps only in-frame clones and is missing some. The sample records about 410,000 clones, about nine tenths being singletons. Treatment of the sample: 15 to 20 received Ad26.COV2.S at low or high dose, single or two shots; 5 received placebo; per-sample allocation not given. Sampling was done on day 63 after the first vaccine or placebo injection. The source was peripheral blood, collected in a trial of Ad26.COV2.S vaccine versus placebo. These receptors were collected from a person aged 18-60 years who received the Ad26.COV2.S COVID-19 vaccine or a placebo.

The chain couples TRBV6-4 to TRBJ2-3; 7 bases align to TRBD2. The CDR3 runs to 14 residues. Losses at the gene ends were 8 bases for V and 2 bases for J; bases not matched to a gene: 7. The V gene's germline CDR1 is MRHNA and CDR2 SNTAGT. CDR3 nucleotide sequence: TGTGCCAGCTCCTCCGCGGGAGCCACAGATACGCAGTATTTT. This encodes CASSSAGATDTQYF.

V gene TRBV12-5 combines with J gene TRBJ1-5; maybe TRBD1 (6 bases). CDR1 is LGHNT, CDR2 FRNRAP, per germline. Trimming removed 4 bases at V and 4 bases at J, with 17 bases between. The CDR3 totals 16 residues. Here the CDR3 DNA reads TGTGCTAGTGGTTGGGTTACAGGGTTGAGAAATCAGCCCCAGCATTTT. Encoded protein: CASGWVTGLRNQPQHF.

This clone was seen a handful of times. This specimen includes other DNA sequences encoding the same CDR3. The chain employs TRBV5-1 and TRBJ2-5; D is ambiguous. Trimming pared 3 bases from V and 0 bases from J, leaving 0 bases between. This CDR3 is 11 amino acids long. CDR1 and CDR2 (germline): SGHRS, YFSETQ. CDR3 in amino acids: CASSYQETQYF. The DNA for the CDR3 is TGCGCCAGCAGCTACCAAGAGACCCAGTACTTC.

The rearrangement links TRBV4-2 to TRBJ1-1; D is unresolved. CDR3 size: 14 residues. Germline-derived CDR1 and CDR2 are LGHNA and YNFKEQ. Trimming removed 4 bases at V and 9 bases at J, with 18 bases between. CDR3 amino acids: CASSRHSSPPQAFF. DNA of the CDR3: TGTGCCAGCAGCCGGCATTCAAGCCCTCCTCAAGCTTTCTTT.

The chain joins TRBV5-4 to TRBJ1-2; no clear D gene. Germline loops: CDR1 SGHNT, CDR2 YYREEE (reference sequence). Trimming left V 9 bases short and J 8 bases short, with 26 bases between. The CDR3 length is 15 residues. This chain's CDR3 is CATSIKRPPPGGYTF. In nucleotides, the CDR3 is TGTGCCACCTCAATCAAGAGACCGCCTCCAGGAGGCTACACCTTC.

This clone has a count of ten or more. This chain uses TRBV24-1 with TRBJ2-1; 7 bases are shared with TRBD1. Trimming cost V 12 bases and J 6 bases; bases outside gene matches: 13. CDR1 and CDR2 (germline): KGHDR, SFDVKD. The CDR3 has 14 residues. CDR3 sequence reads: CAAQGQETINEQFF. CDR3 sequence (DNA): TGTGCCGCACAAGGACAGGAAACGATCAATGAGCAGTTCTTC.

CDR3 nucleotides: TGTGCCAGCAGCCTCTGGCAGGCGAATCAGCCCCAGCATTTT. Its protein is CASSLWQANQPQHF. V is TRBV28 and J is TRBJ1-5; D not certain. CDR3 length: 14 residues. V was trimmed by 6 bases and J by 4 bases, leaving 13 bases between them. Germline CDR1 reads MDHEN; CDR2 reads SYDVKM.

V usage is TRBV19 and J usage is TRBJ2-3, with D tentatively TRBD1 (6 bases). The CDR3 has 14 amino acids. The germline V gene has CDR1 LNHDA and CDR2 SQIVND (reference sequence). Trimming removed 7 bases from V and 1 base from J, with 12 bases in between. CDR3 sequence reads: CASTQGSGTDTQYF. The DNA of the CDR3 is TGTGCCAGTACCCAGGGGTCGGGCACAGATACGCAGTATTTT.

The rearrangement links TRBV11-3 to TRBJ2-7; D not certain. The V end was cut by 5 bases, the J end by 0 bases, with 11 bases between. Germline V gene lookup returns CDR1 SGHNT and CDR2 YENEEA. This CDR3 is 14 amino acids long. The DNA for the CDR3 is TGTGCCAGCAGCGCTTCAGTGCGCTCCTACGAGCAGTACTTC. Protein: CASSASVRSYEQYF.

The chain has TRBV24-1 and TRBJ2-1; 7 bases agree with TRBD1. J lost 6 bases, V lost 5 bases, and 6 bases had no gene match. The CDR3 sequence is 14 residues long. Germline V gives CDR1 KGHDR, CDR2 SFDVKD. In nucleotides, the CDR3 is TGTGCCACCAGTGCCATGGGACAGATCAATGAGCAGTTCTTC. This translates into CATSAMGQINEQFF.

The chain has TRBV5-1 and TRBJ2-1, with TRBD2 matching 11 bases. V lost 4 bases and J lost 3; bases outside the gene matches: 3. The CDR3 totals 15 residues. CDR1 is SGHRS and CDR2 is YFSETQ in the germline V gene. The chain's CDR3 is CASSVTSGNYNEQFF. CDR3 in DNA: TGCGCCAGCAGCGTGACTAGCGGGAACTACAATGAGCAGTTCTTC. Full variable domain (rest looked up from reference TRBV5-1 and TRBJ2-1): KAGVTQTPRYLIKTRGQQVTLSCSPISGHRSVSWYQQTPGQGLQFLFEYFSETQRNKGNFPGRFSGRQFSNSRSEMNVSTLELGDSALYLCASSVTSGNYNEQFFGPGTRLTVL.

About this clone itself: Other nucleotide sequences in the sample specify the same CDR3. The chain is built from TRBV15 and TRBJ2-7, with D maybe TRBD2 (5 bases). V was cut by 0 bases and J by 6 bases, with 9 bases left in between. Germline assignment: CDR1 LNHNV and CDR2 YYDKDF (reference sequence). The CDR3 has 13 amino acids. For the CDR3, the DNA is TGTGCCACCAGCAGAGACCGCGGGCGCGAGCAGTACTTC. Amino acid sequence: CATSRDRGREQYF.